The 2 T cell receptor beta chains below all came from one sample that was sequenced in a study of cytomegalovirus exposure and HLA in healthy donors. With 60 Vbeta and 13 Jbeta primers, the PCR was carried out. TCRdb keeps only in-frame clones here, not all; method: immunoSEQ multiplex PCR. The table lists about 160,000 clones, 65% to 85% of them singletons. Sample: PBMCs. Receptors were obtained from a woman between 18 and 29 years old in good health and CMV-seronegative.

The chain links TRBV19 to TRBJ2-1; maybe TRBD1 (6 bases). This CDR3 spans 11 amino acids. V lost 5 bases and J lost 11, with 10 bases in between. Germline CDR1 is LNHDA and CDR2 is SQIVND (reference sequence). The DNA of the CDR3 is TGTGCCAGTAGTGAAGGGACAAAGCAGTTCTTC. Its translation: CASSEGTKQFF.

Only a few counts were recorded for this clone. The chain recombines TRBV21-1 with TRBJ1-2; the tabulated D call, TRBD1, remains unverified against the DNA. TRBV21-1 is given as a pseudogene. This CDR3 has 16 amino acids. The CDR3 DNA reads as TGTGCCAGCACCCAAGAGGGGGACAGGGAGGGCTATGGCTACACCTTC. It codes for CASTQEGDREGYGYTF.